Listed here are 2 T cell receptor beta chains from one sample, sequenced in a study of cytomegalovirus exposure and HLA in healthy donors. Both 60 Vbeta primers and 13 Jbeta primers went into the PCR. Sequenced by immunoSEQ multiplex PCR; TCRdb stores in-frame clones only, minus some. The sample includes hundreds of thousands of clones, over 80% seen only once; the top ten take under 0.85%. The sample taken for sequencing was PBMCs. Every receptor here comes from a boy aged 2 to 10 in good health and CMV-seronegative.

CDR3 region: CASSQGSGEANYGYTF. CDR3 bases: TGCGCCAGCAGCCAAGGATCAGGCGAAGCAAACTATGGCTACACCTTC. The chain uses TRBV4-1 and TRBJ1-2; D not resolved. Trimming removed 1 base from V and 2 bases from J, with 14 bases in between. This CDR3 is 16 amino acids long. Germline V gene sequence: CDR1 MGHRA, CDR2 YSYEKL.

This clone was recorded once. Written as DNA, the CDR3 is TGCAGCGTTGGAGACCTTGGAAACACCATATATTTT. This encodes CSVGDLGNTIYF. The rearrangement links TRBV29-1 to TRBJ1-3; no firm D call. Germline-derived CDR1 and CDR2 are SQVTM and ANQGSEA. V was trimmed by 4 bases and J by 3 bases, leaving 7 bases between them. The CDR3 totals 12 residues.